Each of the 21 T cell receptor beta chains below was sequenced from the same sample in a study of post-analysis software for immune sequencing data. The study, taken as a whole, reports: The five TRBV segments detected at higher frequency in patients than in controls included TRBV5-6, TRBV5-1 and TRBV20-1.

Built from TCR beta cDNA, the libraries had unique molecular identifiers in them. One entry per CDR3 protein, called by TCRdb with MiXCR from the PCR reads. The sample includes around 700,000 distinct CDR3 sequences, 59% of them seen just once. No antigen has been identified for these receptors. Sequencing input: blood. All receptors derive from a girl aged 2 to 10 with multiple sclerosis.

This rearrangement joins TRBV24-1 to TRBJ2-3; D remains ambiguous. The CDR3 runs to 13 residues. Germline assignment: CDR1 KGHDR and CDR2 SFDVKD. V lost 7 bases and J 4 bases, leaving 11 bases between the germline ends. In nucleotides, the CDR3 is TGTGCCACCAGGGGATCGCTGTCAGATACGCAGTATTTT. This sequence encodes CATRGSLSDTQYF.

A note on this clonotype: At one end, the junction sequence differs from germline, possibly due to a read error. The chain links TRBV14 to TRBJ2-5; D remains unclear. Germline CDR1 and CDR2: SGHDN and FVKESK. This CDR3 contains 14 residues. The CDR3 nucleotides read TGTGCCAGCAGCCAAGACGAGTACCAAGAGGCCCAGTACTTC. Protein sequence: CASSQDEYQEAQYF.

This chain links TRBV12-3 or TRBV12-4 with TRBJ2-5; the match to TRBD2 covers 8 bases. Trimming cost V 6 bases and J 1 base; bases outside gene matches: 10. The CDR3 loop spans 16 amino acids. CDR3 amino acids: CASSTNSGALQETQYF. Written as DNA, the CDR3 is TGTGCCAGCAGCACGAATAGCGGGGCCCTCCAAGAGACCCAGTACTTC.

The chain carries TRBV10-3 and TRBJ2-5; D call uncertain. Per the germline V gene, CDR1 is ENHRY and CDR2 is SYGVKD. This CDR3 is 12 amino acids long. V was cut by 8 bases and J by 0 bases, with 7 bases left in between. CDR3 bases: TGTGCCATCCGCAGAGACCAAGAGACCCAGTACTTC. Translated, it gives CAIRRDQETQYF.

This clonotype was counted a few times. The J gene is TRBJ2-5, the V gene TRBV30; D remains unclear. The DNA end lines up better with TRBJ2-7; the J call may be wrong. Germline assignment: CDR1 GTSNPN and CDR2 SVGIG (reference sequence). The CDR3 is 13 residues long. The CDR3: CAWSRVESVEQYF. CDR3 bases: TGTGCCTGGAGTAGGGTAGAATCCGTCGAGCAGTACTTC.

The V call is TRBV5-1, the J call TRBJ2-3; possibly TRBD1 for D (6 bases). CDR1 and CDR2 (germline): SGHRS, YFSETQ. CDR3 length equals 16 residues. Deletions cut 4 bases from V and 4 bases from J, with 19 bases between. The CDR3 coding sequence is TGCGCCAGCAGCCCTCCAGGGGAACGGGCGGCAGATACGCAGTATTTT. It codes for CASSPPGERAADTQYF.

The V call is TRBV6-1, the J call TRBJ1-2; 12 bases are shared with TRBD1. CDR1 is MNHNS and CDR2 is SASEGT in the germline V gene. Losses at the gene ends were 5 bases for V and 8 bases for J; bases not matched to a gene: 3. The CDR3 runs to 13 residues. The CDR3 bases are TGTGCCAGCAGTTCCGGGACAGGGGGCGGCTACACCTTC. Residues: CASSSGTGGGYTF.

V and J are TRBV7-3 and TRBJ2-1; D not certain. This CDR3 has 16 residues. V was pared by 3 bases and J by 2 bases, with 14 bases between. Germline CDR1 and CDR2: SGHTA and FQGTGA. CDR3 in DNA: TGTGCCAGCAGCTTTGCCCCGTGGCCGCCCTACAATGAGCAGTTCTTC. This gives the protein CASSFAPWPPYNEQFF.

This clonotype turned up a few times. The chain combines TRBV29-1 with TRBJ1-2, with TRBD1 as a possible D gene (5 bases). Germline V gene data show CDR1 as SQVTM and CDR2 as ANQGSEA. V was shortened by 7 bases and J by 5 bases, with 17 bases between the two germline ends. This CDR3 has 13 residues. CDR3 in amino acids: CSALEGTGYGYTF. CDR3 bases: TGCAGCGCCCTCGAGGGGACCGGGTATGGCTACACCTTC.

The rearrangement joins TRBV29-1 to TRBJ2-5, with TRBD2 matching over 11 bases. This CDR3 has 14 residues. After removal of 7 bases from V and 7 bases from J, the junction contained 11 bases not matched to a gene. The germline gives CDR1 SQVTM, CDR2 ANQGSEA. The CDR3 sequence is CSAELAGGAGTQYF. CDR3 in DNA: TGCAGCGCCGAGCTAGCGGGGGGTGCGGGGACCCAGTACTTC. The variable domain in full, completed from reference TRBV29-1 and TRBJ2-5, reads SAVISQKPSRDICQRGTSLTIQCQVDSQVTMMFWYRQQPGQSLTLIATANQGSEATYESGFVIDKFPISRPNLTFSTLTVSNMSPEDSSIYLCSAELAGGAGTQYFGPGTRLLVL.

J is TRBJ2-1 and V is TRBV9; D call uncertain. Per the germline V gene, CDR1 is SGDLS and CDR2 is YYNGEE. Trimming cost V 3 bases and J 7 bases, with 5 bases left between them. The CDR3 has 11 residues. CDR3 nucleotide sequence: TGTGCCAGCAGCGCGCAGAATGAGCAGTTCTTC. It encodes CASSAQNEQFF. The variable domain in full, with the rest retrieved from reference TRBV9 and TRBJ2-1, is DSGVTQTPKHLITATGQRVTLRCSPRSGDLSVYWYQQSLDQGLQFLIQYYNGEERAKGNILERFSAQQFPDLHSELNLSSLELGDSALYFCASSAQNEQFFGPGTRLTVL.

The rearrangement joins TRBV7-9 to TRBJ2-5; D may be TRBD1 (5 bases). V gave up 7 bases and J gave up 1 base, with 13 bases separating them. The germline CDR1 and CDR2 sequences are SEHNR and FQNEAQ (reference sequence). The length of the CDR3 is 14 residues. This CDR3 is CASTAVGPQETQYF. The CDR3 nucleotides are TGTGCCAGCACCGCAGTGGGGCCCCAAGAGACCCAGTACTTC.

V is TRBV6-5 and J is TRBJ2-1, with D perhaps matching TRBD2 (7 bases). Looked up from germline, CDR1 is MNHEY and CDR2 is SVGAGI. Trimming removed 2 bases from V and 4 bases from J, with 12 bases in between. The CDR3 loop spans 15 amino acids. The CDR3 DNA is TGTGCCAGCAGTTACGGGGGGGCGGGATACAATGAGCAGTTCTTC. As protein: CASSYGGAGYNEQFF.

This clonotype appeared a few times. The V call is TRBV10-2, the J call TRBJ1-2; no definite D call. This CDR3 has 15 amino acids. Trimming pared 1 base from V and 3 bases from J, leaving 12 bases between. The V gene's germline CDR1 is WSHSY and CDR2 SAAADI. This CDR3 is CASSEFEGRDYGYTF. The CDR3 region has the DNA TGCGCCAGCAGTGAGTTTGAGGGTCGGGACTATGGCTACACCTTC.

The rearrangement uses TRBV18 and TRBJ1-4; TRBD1 is a possible D gene (5 bases). CDR1 and CDR2 from the germline V gene are KGHSH and LQKENI. Trimming stripped 2 bases from V and 0 bases from J, with 13 bases between. This CDR3 contains 17 residues. The CDR3 region is CASSPANPGTTNEKLFF. The CDR3, as DNA: TGTGCCAGCTCACCAGCAAATCCAGGGACAACTAATGAAAAACTGTTTTTT.

V and J are TRBV9 and TRBJ2-7; D uncertain. V was trimmed by 3 bases and J by 0 bases, leaving 10 bases between them. Germline V gene lookup returns CDR1 SGDLS and CDR2 YYNGEE. The CDR3 is 14 residues long. CDR3 DNA sequence: TGTGCCAGCAGCGCTGACCCTAGCTCCTACGAGCAGTACTTC. It yields the protein CASSADPSSYEQYF.

V and J are TRBV6-2 or TRBV6-3 and TRBJ2-7; D is unresolved. CDR3 length: 12 residues. V was cut by 10 bases and J by 3 bases, with 13 bases left in between. Germline V gene sequence: CDR1 MNHEY, CDR2 SVGEGT. The CDR3 reads CANPVWHYEQYF. The CDR3 DNA reads TGTGCCAACCCCGTATGGCACTACGAGCAGTACTTC.

As for this clonotype: Germline is not matched at one junction end, which may reflect a read error. The chain links TRBV12-3 or TRBV12-4 to TRBJ2-7, with 9 bases aligning to TRBD2. There are 14 residues in the CDR3. CDR3 coding DNA: TGTGCCAGTAGTTTAGCGGGAGCGGTCTACGAGCAGTACTTC. As protein: CASSLAGAVYEQYF.

This sequence joins TRBV6-1 and TRBJ2-3, with 16 bases aligning to TRBD2. The junction had 15 bases not matched to a gene; V was cut back by 4 bases and J by 5 bases. This CDR3 is built from 20 residues. In germline, CDR1 is MNHNS, CDR2 SASEGT. Here the CDR3 DNA reads TGTGCCAGCAGTGCGCCAAGGGGACTAGCGGGAGGGCCTTCGGGAGATACGCAGTATTTT. Its translation: CASSAPRGLAGGPSGDTQYF.

The rearrangement links TRBV29-1 to TRBJ2-1; TRBD1 matches 8 bases. The V segment lost 8 bases and the J segment 2 bases; nucleotides outside the gene matches: 8. The germline V gene has CDR1 SQVTM and CDR2 ANQGSEA. This CDR3 has 14 amino acids. The CDR3 bases are TGCAGCTCCATAGGGACAGGAGCCTACAATGAGCAGTTCTTC. This translates into CSSIGTGAYNEQFF.

This clonotype was observed a few times. The chain is built from TRBV7-3 and TRBJ2-5, with D possibly matching TRBD1 (5 bases). Germline V CDR1 and CDR2: SGHTA, FQGTGA. The CDR3 is made up of 13 amino acids. The V gene lost 5 bases and the J gene lost 2 bases, with 9 bases spanning the gap. The CDR3 DNA reads as TGTGCCAGCAGCCCAGGGAATCAAGAGACCCAGTACTTC. This encodes CASSPGNQETQYF.